This T cell receptor (beta chain) emerged from a study of blood T cell repertoires in COVID-19. Study-level information: Acute and convalescent COVID-19 samples came from the United States, Italy and Spain. T cells, B-cell-depleted T cells, or PBMCs provided the cDNA or gDNA that served as material.

Original processing methods: Estimation of nucleated cell counts was performed using reference gene primer amplification. Repertoires were generated with immunoSEQ multiplex PCR, while TCRdb's copy carries only in-frame clones and drops some. V, J and clone size are taken as reported in that table, and D and trimming were inferred from the DNA itself. Among a few hundred thousand clones listed, about 85% were seen once. Germline V lookup: CDR1 SGHNT, CDR2 YYREEE (reference sequence). Trimming removed 2 bases at V and 8 bases at J, with 7 bases between. The CDR3 runs to 11 residues. The sequence was collected from a man between 18 and 29 years old with active or convalescent COVID-19. The chain joins TRBV5-4 to TRBJ1-1; no definite D call. Sequencing was carried out using peripheral blood. Here the CDR3 DNA reads TGTGCCAGCAGCTTAAATGAGGAAGCTTTCTTT. Translated, it gives CASSLNEEAFF.